This entry describes one T cell receptor (beta chain). The antigen is undetermined. These data come from a study of T cell responses to AZD1222 COVID-19 vaccine. Notes on the study in general: Spike-specific TCR breadth and depth grew following two AZD1222 doses.

The protocol was immunoSEQ multiplex PCR, while the TCRdb copy is restricted to in-frame clones and leaves out a portion. The sample lists some 200,000 clones; 85% to 95% were seen once. Deletions cut 1 base from V and 7 bases from J, with 14 bases between. There are 13 residues in the CDR3. From germline, CDR1 is SQVTM and CDR2 ANQGSEA. The chain links TRBV29-1 to TRBJ2-7, with TRBD1 as a possible D gene (5 bases). The source of this sequence is an adult in good health. The source was peripheral blood, collected on day 0 of AZD1222 vaccination. The CDR3 here is CSVEGTPMGEQYF. In DNA, the CDR3 is TGCAGCGTTGAAGGGACACCGATGGGGGAGCAGTACTTC.